This T cell receptor (beta chain) is drawn from a study of tumor-infiltrating lymphocytes in primary liver carcinoma. Study context: Ages ranged from 30 to 69, with HCC or mixed HCC-cholangiocarcinoma. Study-wide results and caveats: There were only about 7-25% of top clones found in all five tumor regions. Tumor-adjacent and tumor-blood pairs shared a smaller degree of overlap than tumor region pairs.

This clonotype occurred a few times. Its cognate antigen is unknown. The input was 500 ng total RNA; TCR beta cDNA was made from it with a constant-region primer. Sequencing libraries for TCR beta derived from three nested multiplex PCR rounds that used slightly modified ARM-PCR. TCRdb used MiXCR to reprocess the multiplex PCR reads, holding one entry per CDR3 protein. The sample lists some 110,000 distinct CDR3 sequences; 60% to 80% were seen once. Co-extraction of both nucleic acids (RNA and DNA) used roughly 19-33 mg of unsorted bulk tissue. Histology found more than 80% viable tumor cells per sample. The TCR was taken from a woman aged 55-75 years with primary liver carcinoma and hepatitis B virus infection. The sequenced material came from liver tumor tissue from sampling region 3. This sample's subset: tumor region T3, left-lateral pole.

The CDR3 DNA reads as TGTGCCAGCAGTGAAGCGCTTGCGGGACTAGAACGCGGTGAGCAGTTCTTC. Translating gives CASSEALAGLERGEQFF. The rearrangement uses TRBV2 and TRBJ2-1; 8 nucleotides align to TRBD2. The CDR3 totals 17 residues. Germline loops: CDR1 SNHLY, CDR2 FYNNEI. Germline trimming cut 0 bases from V and 9 bases from J; bases unmatched to any gene: 13.